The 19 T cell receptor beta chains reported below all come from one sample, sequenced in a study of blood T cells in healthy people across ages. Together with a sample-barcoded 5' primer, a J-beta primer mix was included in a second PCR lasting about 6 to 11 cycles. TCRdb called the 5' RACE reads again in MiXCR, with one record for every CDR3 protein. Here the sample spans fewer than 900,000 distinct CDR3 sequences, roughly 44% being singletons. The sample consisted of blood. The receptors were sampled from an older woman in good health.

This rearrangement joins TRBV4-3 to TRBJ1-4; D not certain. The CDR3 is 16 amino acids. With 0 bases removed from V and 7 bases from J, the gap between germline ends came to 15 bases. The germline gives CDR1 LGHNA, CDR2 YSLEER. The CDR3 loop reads CASSQDGRVIGEKLFF. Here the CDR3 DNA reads TGCGCCAGCAGCCAAGATGGGAGGGTAATTGGTGAAAAACTGTTTTTT.

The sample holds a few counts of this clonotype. The CDR3 spells CASSLTGGGADTQYF. CDR3 bases: TGTGCCAGCAGCTTAACCGGGGGGGGGGCAGATACGCAGTATTTT. This chain connects TRBV7-3 to TRBJ2-3; 8 nucleotides match TRBD2. CDR1 and CDR2 (germline): SGHTA, FQGTGA. The CDR3 sequence is 15 residues long. V gave up 0 bases and J gave up 4 bases; unmatched junction bases: 3.

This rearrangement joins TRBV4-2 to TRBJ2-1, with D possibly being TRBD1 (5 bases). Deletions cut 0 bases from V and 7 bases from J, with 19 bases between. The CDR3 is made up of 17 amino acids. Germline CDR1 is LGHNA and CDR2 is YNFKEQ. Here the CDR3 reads CASSQDTYRQGWNEQFF. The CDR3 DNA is TGTGCCAGCAGCCAAGATACATATAGGCAGGGATGGAATGAGCAGTTCTTC.

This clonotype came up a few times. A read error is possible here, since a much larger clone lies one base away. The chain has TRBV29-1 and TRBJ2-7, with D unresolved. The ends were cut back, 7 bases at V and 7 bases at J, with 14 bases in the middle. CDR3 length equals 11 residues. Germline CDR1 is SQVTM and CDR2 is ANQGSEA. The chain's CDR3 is CSDKTYNEQYF. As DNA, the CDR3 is TGCAGCGACAAAACCTACAATGAGCAGTACTTC.

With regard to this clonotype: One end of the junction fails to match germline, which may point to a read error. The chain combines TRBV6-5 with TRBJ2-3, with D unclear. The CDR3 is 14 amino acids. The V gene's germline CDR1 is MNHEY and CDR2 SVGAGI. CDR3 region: CASSDSGFTDTQYF. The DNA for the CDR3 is TGTGCCAGCAGTGACTCGGGCTTCACAGATACGCAGTATTTT.

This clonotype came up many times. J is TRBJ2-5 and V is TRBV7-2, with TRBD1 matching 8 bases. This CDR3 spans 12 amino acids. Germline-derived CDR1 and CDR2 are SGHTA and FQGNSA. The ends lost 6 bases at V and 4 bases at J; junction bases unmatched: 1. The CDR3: CASSGTGETQYF. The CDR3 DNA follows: TGTGCCAGCAGTGGGACAGGAGAGACCCAGTACTTC.

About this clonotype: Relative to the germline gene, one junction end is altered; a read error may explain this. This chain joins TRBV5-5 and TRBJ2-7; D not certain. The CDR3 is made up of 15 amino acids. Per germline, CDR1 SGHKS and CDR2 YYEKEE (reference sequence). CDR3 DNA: TGTGCCAGCAGCTTGGAGGCAGAGAGCTCCTGCGAGCAGTACTTC. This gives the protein CASSLEAESSCEQYF.

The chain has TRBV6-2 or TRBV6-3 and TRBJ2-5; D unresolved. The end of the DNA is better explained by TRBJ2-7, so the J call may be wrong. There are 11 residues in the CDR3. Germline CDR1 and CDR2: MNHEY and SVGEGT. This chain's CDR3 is CASSAVGEQYF. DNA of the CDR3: TGTGCCAGCAGTGCGGTGGGCGAGCAGTACTTC.

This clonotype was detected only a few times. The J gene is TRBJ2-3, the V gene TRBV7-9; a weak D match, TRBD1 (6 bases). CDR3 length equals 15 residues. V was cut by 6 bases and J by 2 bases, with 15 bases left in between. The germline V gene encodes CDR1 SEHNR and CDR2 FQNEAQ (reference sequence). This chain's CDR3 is CASSIRGTYTDTQYF. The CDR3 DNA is TGTGCCAGCAGTATAAGGGGGACGTACACAGATACGCAGTATTTT.

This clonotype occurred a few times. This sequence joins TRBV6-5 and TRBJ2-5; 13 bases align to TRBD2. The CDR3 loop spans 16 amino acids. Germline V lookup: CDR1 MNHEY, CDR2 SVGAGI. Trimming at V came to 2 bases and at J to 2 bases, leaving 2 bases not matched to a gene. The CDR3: CASSYRTSGGQETQYF. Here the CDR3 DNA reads TGTGCCAGCAGTTACAGGACTAGCGGGGGACAAGAGACCCAGTACTTC.

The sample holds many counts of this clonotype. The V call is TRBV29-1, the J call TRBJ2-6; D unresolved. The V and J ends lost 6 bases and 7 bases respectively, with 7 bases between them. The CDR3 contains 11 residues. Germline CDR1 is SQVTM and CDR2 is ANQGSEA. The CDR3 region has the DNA TGCAGCGTCCTCGGTGCCAACGTCCTGACTTTC. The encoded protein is CSVLGANVLTF.

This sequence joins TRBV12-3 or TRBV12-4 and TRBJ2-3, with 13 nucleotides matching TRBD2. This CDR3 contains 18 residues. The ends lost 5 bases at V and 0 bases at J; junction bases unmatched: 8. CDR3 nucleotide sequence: TGTGCCAGCAGTGTGGGACTAGCGGGGAAGATTAGCACAGATACGCAGTATTTT. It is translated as CASSVGLAGKISTDTQYF.

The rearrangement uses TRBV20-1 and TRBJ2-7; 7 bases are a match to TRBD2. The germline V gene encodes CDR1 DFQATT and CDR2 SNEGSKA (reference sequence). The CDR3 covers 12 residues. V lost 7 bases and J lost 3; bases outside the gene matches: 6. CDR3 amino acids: CSVAGLGYEQYF. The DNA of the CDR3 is TGCAGTGTAGCAGGACTAGGCTACGAGCAGTACTTC.

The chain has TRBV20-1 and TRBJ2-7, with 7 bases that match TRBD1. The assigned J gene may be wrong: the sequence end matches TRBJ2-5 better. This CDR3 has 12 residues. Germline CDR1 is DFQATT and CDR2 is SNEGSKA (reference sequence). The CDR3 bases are TGCAGTGCATTGAGGGGGCGTGAGACCCAGTACTTC. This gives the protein CSALRGRETQYF.

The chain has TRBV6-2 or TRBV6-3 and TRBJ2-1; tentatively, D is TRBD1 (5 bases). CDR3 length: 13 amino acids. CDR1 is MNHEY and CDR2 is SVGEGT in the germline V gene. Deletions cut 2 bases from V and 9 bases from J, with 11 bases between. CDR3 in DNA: TGTGCCAGCAGTTACCAGGGTGGCGGTGAGCAGTTCTTC. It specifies CASSYQGGGEQFF.

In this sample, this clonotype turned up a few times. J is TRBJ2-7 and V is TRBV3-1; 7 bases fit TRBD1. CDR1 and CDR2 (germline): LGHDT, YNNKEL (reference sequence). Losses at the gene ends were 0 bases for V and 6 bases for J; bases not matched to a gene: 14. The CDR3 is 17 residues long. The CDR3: CASSQDRHGQATGEQYF. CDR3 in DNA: TGTGCCAGCAGCCAAGATCGTCACGGACAGGCGACTGGCGAGCAGTACTTC.

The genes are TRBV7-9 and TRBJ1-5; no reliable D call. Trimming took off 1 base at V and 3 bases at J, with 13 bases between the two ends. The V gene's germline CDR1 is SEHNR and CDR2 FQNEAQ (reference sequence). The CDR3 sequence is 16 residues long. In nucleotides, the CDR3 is TGTGCCAGCAGCTTAGGGGTTGGGCAGGTCAATCAGCCCCAGCATTTT. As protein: CASSLGVGQVNQPQHF.

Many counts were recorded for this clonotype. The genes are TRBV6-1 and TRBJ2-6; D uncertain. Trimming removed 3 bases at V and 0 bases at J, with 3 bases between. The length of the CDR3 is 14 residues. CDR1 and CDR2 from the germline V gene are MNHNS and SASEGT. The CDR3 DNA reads TGTGCCAGCAGTGACCTCTCTGGGGCCAACGTCCTGACTTTC. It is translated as CASSDLSGANVLTF.

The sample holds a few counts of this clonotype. The CDR3 loop is CASSEQGNTDTQYF. The CDR3, as DNA: TGCGCCAGCAGCGAACAGGGGAACACAGATACGCAGTATTTT. This chain connects TRBV4-3 to TRBJ2-3; 7 nucleotides line up with TRBD1. Losses at the gene ends were 5 bases for V and 2 bases for J; bases not matched to a gene: 4. The CDR3 extends over 14 amino acids. CDR1 and CDR2 (germline): LGHNA, YSLEER.